The clone carrying this T cell receptor (beta chain) has ten or more counts. Antigen specificity is unknown. CDR3 length: 14 residues. Deletions cut 6 bases from V and 2 bases from J, with 14 bases between. Germline assignment: CDR1 MDHEN and CDR2 SYDVKM. The entry originates in a study of early T cells in non-severe SARS-CoV-2 infection. Overall study context: Sequencing input comprised bulk RNA from unsorted whole blood; chain pairing was not available. Study conclusions and caveats: Comparison of clonotypes with VDJdb favored anti-spike CD8 responses while missing private and CD4 specificities.

Individual cDNA molecules were tagged with unique molecular identifiers. TCRdb fed the 5' RACE reads into MiXCR, producing one record per CDR3 protein. The sample gives around 83,000 distinct CDR3 sequences, over 9.5% of which show up once; 7% to 9% is in the top ten. The V call is TRBV28, the J call TRBJ2-7, with a tentative D call TRBD1 (6 bases). The TCR was taken from an adult who was a healthcare worker with PCR-confirmed SARS-CoV-2 infection or an uninfected control (not recorded which). The sequencing used whole blood, collected at baseline. CDR3 coding DNA: TGTGCCAGCAGGATACAGGGAGCGACCTACGAGCAGTACTTC. Its protein product is CASRIQGATYEQYF. Complete variable domain (other parts from reference TRBV28 and TRBJ2-7): DVKVTQSSRYLVKRTGEKVFLECVQDMDHENMFWYRQDPGLGLRLIYFSYDVKMKEKGDIPEGYSVSREKKERFSLILESASTNQTSMYLCASRIQGATYEQYFGPGTRLTVT.